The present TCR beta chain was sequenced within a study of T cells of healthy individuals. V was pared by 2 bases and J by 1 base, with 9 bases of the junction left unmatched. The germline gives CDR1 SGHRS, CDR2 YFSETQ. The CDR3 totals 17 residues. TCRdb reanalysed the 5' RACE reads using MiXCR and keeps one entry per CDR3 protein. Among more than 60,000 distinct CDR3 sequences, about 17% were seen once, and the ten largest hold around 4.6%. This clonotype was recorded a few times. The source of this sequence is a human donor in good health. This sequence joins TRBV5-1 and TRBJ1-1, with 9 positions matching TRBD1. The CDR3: CASSLWTGAIQNTEAFF. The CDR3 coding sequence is TGCGCCAGCAGCTTATGGACAGGGGCGATCCAGAACACTGAAGCTTTCTTT. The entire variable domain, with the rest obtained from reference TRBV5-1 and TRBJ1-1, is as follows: KAGVTQTPRYLIKTRGQQVTLSCSPISGHRSVSWYQQTPGQGLQFLFEYFSETQRNKGNFPGRFSGRQFSNSRSEMNVSTLELGDSALYLCASSLWTGAIQNTEAFFGQGTRLTVV.